This T cell receptor (beta chain) stems from a study of metastatic and nonmetastatic thyroid tumors. For the study at large: Malignant and benign thyroid patients had repertoires compared in peripheral blood and tumor or nodule tissue. Overall study results and limits: Reported TCR beta diversity, measured in blood and tumor, was significantly higher for malignant thyroid tumors than for benign nodules.

Not a single patient had been given any form of treatment at any point before undergoing thyroid surgery. Authors' data handling: A classifier of distant metastasis in papillary thyroid cancer was built from CDR3 differences (across clinicopathological groups). TCRdb re-analyzed the PCR reads using MiXCR. These V and J calls rely on TCRdb rather than the paper's analysis. Among several thousand clones, around 31% were seen once, and the ten largest hold around 20%. This CDR3 region has 15 residues. From germline, CDR1 is SGHRS and CDR2 YFSETQ. V lost 0 bases and J 2 bases, leaving 6 bases between the germline ends. This clone came up many times. Its antigen is unknown.

The sequenced material came from tumor tissue. The V gene is TRBV5-1, the J gene TRBJ2-6; possibly TRBD2 for D (6 bases). This sequence was found in a female donor with papillary thyroid cancer or a benign thyroid nodule (not recorded which). Some clones in this sample may be carry-over from other donors' samples. The CDR3 reads CASSLGGAGANVLTF. The CDR3 DNA sequence: TGCGCCAGCAGCTTGGGGGGGGCTGGGGCCAACGTCCTGACTTTC.